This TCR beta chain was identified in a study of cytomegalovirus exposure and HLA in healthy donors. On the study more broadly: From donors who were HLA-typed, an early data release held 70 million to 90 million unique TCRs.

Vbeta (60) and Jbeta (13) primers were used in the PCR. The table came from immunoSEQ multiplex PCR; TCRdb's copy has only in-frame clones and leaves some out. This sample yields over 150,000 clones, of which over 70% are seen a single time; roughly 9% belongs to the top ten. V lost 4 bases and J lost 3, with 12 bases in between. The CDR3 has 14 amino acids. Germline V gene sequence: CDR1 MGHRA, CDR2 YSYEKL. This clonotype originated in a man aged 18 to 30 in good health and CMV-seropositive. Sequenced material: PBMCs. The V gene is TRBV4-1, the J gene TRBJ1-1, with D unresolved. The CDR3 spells CASSPSTGDTEAFF. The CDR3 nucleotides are TGCGCCAGCAGCCCCTCGACCGGGGACACTGAAGCTTTCTTT.